Listed here are 9 T cell receptor beta chains from one sample, sequenced in a study of blood T cell repertoires in COVID-19 (dated by TCRdb to about 2020). Libraries were made using the immunoSEQ multiplex PCR assay. This immuneACCESS table, as held by TCRdb, lists in-frame sequences with V and J called but not all clones. Of the missing ones, under half trace to an unresolved V gene in checked studies; the others have no known cause. The sample records about 210,000 clones, 75% to 85% of which are singletons. The ten top clones hold around a tenth of the sample. The sequenced sample was PBMCs or T cells enriched from blood (not recorded which). The receptors originated from a man aged 40-49 years who had recovered from COVID-19.

This clone came up once. The CDR3 loop is CASSYPHSPYNEQFF. CDR3 sequence (DNA): TGTGCCAGCAGTTACCCCCACTCCCCTTACAATGAGCAGTTCTTC. V and J are TRBV6-5 and TRBJ2-1; the D is unclear. Germline V lookup: CDR1 MNHEY, CDR2 SVGAGI. The CDR3 extends over 15 amino acids. V was pared by 2 bases and J by 4 bases, with 12 bases between.

The chain recombines TRBV9 with TRBJ2-1; D gene ambiguous. The germline V gene encodes CDR1 SGDLS and CDR2 YYNGEE. The CDR3 has 14 residues. Trimming removed 1 base at V and 1 base at J, with 6 bases between. Here the CDR3 reads CASSVSQSYNEQFF. Written as DNA, the CDR3 is TGTGCCAGCAGCGTATCCCAGTCCTACAATGAGCAGTTCTTC.

The chain employs TRBV7-7 and TRBJ1-2; 7 positions agree with TRBD1. The germline CDR1 and CDR2 sequences are SSHAT and FNYEAQ (reference sequence). J was trimmed by 9 bases and V by 6 bases; bases with no gene match: 16. There are 15 residues in the CDR3. The CDR3 DNA reads TGTGCCAGCAGTTGCAAGTTACCGGGACAGCGAAGCTACACCTTC. Residues: CASSCKLPGQRSYTF.

The chain links TRBV24-1 to TRBJ2-2; 9 positions agree with TRBD1. The V gene end was trimmed by 3 bases and the J gene end by 5 bases; junction bases not matched to a gene: 6. The CDR3 consists of 16 residues. Germline CDR1 and CDR2: KGHDR and SFDVKD. CDR3 nucleotide sequence: TGTGCCACCAGTGATCCTGACAGGGGGGGGACCGGGGAGCTGTTTTTT. It specifies CATSDPDRGGTGELFF.

This clone was observed a single time. The chain joins TRBV7-7 to TRBJ1-5, with a weak D call TRBD1 (6 bases). V shed 5 bases and J shed 4 bases, with 27 bases lying between them. The CDR3 contains 19 residues. Germline assignment: CDR1 SSHAT and CDR2 FNYEAQ (reference sequence). The DNA of the CDR3 is TGTGCCAGCAGCCCCCGCCGGGACACTCGCGAGGGTGAAAATCAGCCCCAGCATTTT. Its protein is CASSPRRDTREGENQPQHF. The full variable domain, in which reference TRBV7-7 and TRBJ1-5 provide the parts outside the CDR3, is GAGVSQSPRYKVTKRGQDVTLRCDPISSHATLYWYQQALGQGPEFLTYFNYEAQPDKSGLPSDRFSAERPEGSISTLTIQRTEQRDSAMYRCASSPRRDTREGENQPQHFGDGTRLSIL.

The chain couples TRBV6-6 to TRBJ2-1, with D maybe TRBD2 (6 bases). The CDR3 is 12 amino acids. V lost 6 bases and J 12 bases, leaving 15 bases between the germline ends. CDR1 is MNHNY, CDR2 SVGAGI, per germline (reference sequence). As DNA, the CDR3 is TGTGCCAGCAGACTCGCCCGGGGAGGGCAGTTCTTC. This encodes CASRLARGGQFF.

Notes on this clone: At one end the junction does not follow the germline gene, possibly because of a read error. The chain carries TRBV28 and TRBJ2-7; 12 bases line up with TRBD2. Germline V lookup: CDR1 MDHEN, CDR2 SYDVKM. The CDR3 is made up of 13 amino acids. The CDR3 reads CASSFPAASGRDF. For the CDR3, the DNA is TGTGCCAGCAGTTTCCCCGCGGCTAGCGGGAGGGACTTC.

This clone was picked up many times. This rearrangement joins TRBV5-5 to TRBJ2-7; 7 nucleotides line up with TRBD1. This CDR3 is 14 amino acids long. Losses at the gene ends were 0 bases for V and 3 bases for J; bases not matched to a gene: 3. Germline V CDR1 and CDR2: SGHKS, YYEKEE (reference sequence). The CDR3 reads CASSLEGQIYEQYF. CDR3 bases: TGTGCCAGCAGCTTGGAGGGACAGATCTACGAGCAGTACTTC. Based on the CDR3 plus reference TRBV5-5 and TRBJ2-7, the full variable domain is DAGVTQSPTHLIKTRGQQVTLRCSPISGHKSVSWYQQVLGQGPQFIFQYYEKEERGRGNFPDRFSARQFPNYSSELNVNALLLGDSALYLCASSLEGQIYEQYFGPGTRLTVT.

The chain is built from TRBV7-2 and TRBJ2-3, with D tentatively TRBD2 (7 bases). Germline V gene sequence: CDR1 SGHTA, CDR2 FQGNSA. This CDR3 has 16 amino acids. V lost 11 bases and J lost 5, with 26 bases in between. The CDR3 coding sequence is TGTGCCCCAGCCAGGGGAGGGACCGCAATTAGAGATACGCAGTATTTT. Translated: CAPARGGTAIRDTQYF.